Following are 20 T cell receptor beta chains from one sample sequenced in a study of T cells after yellow fever vaccination. TCRdb used MiXCR to reprocess the 5' RACE reads, holding one entry per CDR3 protein. This table has some 240,000 distinct CDR3 sequences, roughly 5% appearing once. The material sequenced was CD4+ T cells sorted from PBMCs, taken on the day of the yellow fever booster vaccination. These TCRs come from a man in his late teens or twenties who received the YFV17D yellow fever vaccine.

This clonotype turned up a few times. The chain recombines TRBV5-1 with TRBJ1-4; D is ambiguous. CDR3 length equals 14 residues. Trimming removed 0 bases at V and 7 bases at J, with 10 bases between. Germline V CDR1 and CDR2: SGHRS, YFSETQ. CDR3: CASSLAGLGEKLFF. CDR3 DNA sequence: TGCGCCAGCAGCTTGGCCGGTTTAGGTGAAAAACTGTTTTTT.

The table lists this clonotype with a few counts. The chain carries TRBV20-1 and TRBJ1-1; perhaps TRBD1 as D (6 bases). Trimming shortened V by 7 bases and J by 0 bases, and 12 bases separated the two germline ends. Germline CDR1 is DFQATT and CDR2 is SNEGSKA (reference sequence). This CDR3 comprises 13 residues. The CDR3: CSGSGDMNTEAFF. CDR3 DNA: TGCAGTGGAAGTGGGGACATGAACACTGAAGCTTTCTTT.

The chain combines TRBV5-1 with TRBJ1-1, with D uncertain. Trimming shortened V by 2 bases and J by 2 bases, and 10 bases separated the two germline ends. Germline V gene sequence: CDR1 SGHRS, CDR2 YFSETQ. The CDR3 runs to 14 residues. The CDR3 protein is CASSFRQTNTEAFF. The DNA of the CDR3 is TGCGCCAGCAGCTTTCGTCAGACTAACACTGAAGCTTTCTTT.

This clonotype occurred many times. J is TRBJ1-2 and V is TRBV7-2; possible D gene TRBD1, 6 bases. The CDR3 totals 13 residues. V was trimmed by 4 bases and J by 5 bases, leaving 11 bases between them. Germline V lookup: CDR1 SGHTA, CDR2 FQGNSA. This CDR3 is CASSSLQGYGYTF. The CDR3 DNA follows: TGTGCCAGCAGCTCCCTACAGGGATATGGCTACACCTTC.

The table lists this clonotype with many counts. The chain recombines TRBV7-2 with TRBJ2-1; D gene ambiguous. From germline, CDR1 is SGHTA and CDR2 FQGNSA. The CDR3 loop spans 14 amino acids. V shed 5 bases and J shed 6 bases, with 14 bases lying between them. In DNA form, the CDR3 reads TGTGCCAGCAGCACCTATGTGGCCTCCAATGAGCAGTTCTTC. Protein: CASSTYVASNEQFF.

The chain couples TRBV20-1 to TRBJ2-3, with D tentatively TRBD2 (5 bases). In germline, CDR1 is DFQATT, CDR2 SNEGSKA (reference sequence). V was shortened by 5 bases and J by 6 bases, with 21 bases between the two germline ends. The CDR3 has 15 amino acids. CDR3 sequence reads: CSALIAGLVRDTQYF. Here the CDR3 DNA reads TGCAGTGCTCTTATCGCCGGACTGGTGAGGGATACGCAGTATTTT.

This clonotype was seen more than once but under ten times. The chain employs TRBV19 and TRBJ1-5, with D possibly matching TRBD1 (6 bases). The ends were cut back, 7 bases at V and 6 bases at J, with 19 bases in the middle. Germline CDR1 and CDR2: LNHDA and SQIVND (reference sequence). CDR3 size: 15 residues. The CDR3 protein is CASTPTGMGPQPQHF. The DNA for the CDR3 is TGTGCCAGTACCCCAACAGGGATGGGACCTCAGCCCCAGCATTTT.

V and J are TRBV7-2 and TRBJ2-7; the D gene is possibly TRBD1 (5 bases). Germline CDR1 is SGHTA and CDR2 is FQGNSA. V shed 0 bases and J shed 5 bases, with 14 bases lying between them. This CDR3 has 15 residues. CDR3 sequence reads: CASSLARKGLNEQYF. CDR3 DNA sequence: TGTGCCAGCAGCTTAGCCAGAAAGGGGCTAAACGAGCAGTACTTC.

This clonotype was seen only a few times. The genes are TRBV5-1 and TRBJ2-5, with no clear D. CDR3 length: 15 residues. Germline values: CDR1 SGHRS, CDR2 YFSETQ. V was cut by 0 bases and J by 5 bases, with 14 bases left in between. The CDR3 coding sequence is TGCGCCAGCAGCTTGGCCTACGGCTTTGAGGAGACCCAGTACTTC. Residues: CASSLAYGFEETQYF.

On this clonotype: One end of the junction is discordant with germline, which a read error may explain. This chain links TRBV5-5 with TRBJ2-7; 8 bases align to TRBD1. CDR1 SGHKS and CDR2 YYEKEE come from the germline V gene (reference sequence). The CDR3 has 12 residues. CDR3 protein: CASSTRTGGTSF. The CDR3, as DNA: TGTGCCAGCAGCACCAGAACAGGGGGTACAAGCTTC.

On this clonotype: This may come from a read error, since a much larger clone is one base off. The chain is built from TRBV10-2 and TRBJ2-1; TRBD2 is a possible D gene (5 bases). CDR1 WSHSY and CDR2 SAAADI come from the germline V gene. The CDR3 contains 13 residues. The CDR3, as DNA: TGCGCCAGCAGGACCGGGATGTACACTGAGCAGTTCTTC. It encodes CASRTGMYTEQFF.

The rearrangement links TRBV15 to TRBJ1-3, with 8 bases fitting TRBD1. Trimming at V came to 0 bases and at J to 0 bases, leaving 7 bases not matched to a gene. Germline loops: CDR1 LNHNV, CDR2 YYDKDF (reference sequence). This CDR3 is built from 18 residues. The CDR3 region has the DNA TGTGCCACCAGCAGAGATGGGGGACAGGTTCTCTCTGGAAACACCATATATTTT. Translating it yields CATSRDGGQVLSGNTIYF.

This clonotype was seen ten or more times. The DNA for the CDR3 is TGCGCCAGCAGCCAACCGCTACGACTAACCGAGCAGTACTTC. This sequence encodes CASSQPLRLTEQYF. The chain couples TRBV4-1 to TRBJ2-7; D perhaps matches TRBD2 (5 bases). Germline CDR1 MGHRA, CDR2 YSYEKL. With 2 bases removed from V and 6 bases from J, the gap between germline ends came to 14 bases. The CDR3 runs 14 residues.

This clonotype was recorded at least ten times. The V gene is TRBV28, the J gene TRBJ2-2; 9 bases match TRBD1. The V segment lost 4 bases and the J segment 6 bases; nucleotides outside the gene matches: 3. This CDR3 has 14 amino acids. CDR1 is MDHEN and CDR2 is SYDVKM in the germline V gene. This CDR3 is CASSSTGGPGELFF. Here the CDR3 DNA reads TGTGCCAGCAGTTCCACAGGGGGCCCCGGGGAGCTGTTTTTT.

The rearrangement links TRBV10-2 to TRBJ2-7; 7 positions agree with TRBD1. The CDR3 has 14 amino acids. Trimming cost V 3 bases and J 0 bases; bases outside gene matches: 2. The germline CDR1 and CDR2 sequences are WSHSY and SAAADI. CDR3 loop: CASSDSGGSYEQYF. The CDR3 DNA follows: TGCGCCAGCAGTGATTCAGGGGGCTCCTACGAGCAGTACTTC.

The J gene is TRBJ2-2, the V gene TRBV2; maybe TRBD2 (6 bases). The CDR3 loop spans 14 amino acids. The V gene's germline CDR1 is SNHLY and CDR2 FYNNEI. Deletions cut 6 bases from V and 5 bases from J, with 13 bases between. CDR3 protein: CASREGLITGELFF. CDR3 DNA sequence: TGTGCCAGCAGGGAGGGCCTCATAACCGGGGAGCTGTTTTTT.

This clonotype occurred a few times. This chain connects TRBV7-2 to TRBJ2-5; D is uncertain. This CDR3 is built from 12 residues. The V end was cut by 4 bases, the J end by 8 bases, with 11 bases between. CDR1 and CDR2 from the germline V gene are SGHTA and FQGNSA. The CDR3 spells CASSSYVGTQYF. The CDR3 coding sequence is TGTGCCAGCAGCTCTTATGTGGGTACCCAGTACTTC.

This clonotype occurred a few times. This rearrangement joins TRBV9 to TRBJ2-1; D uncertain. Germline CDR1 is SGDLS and CDR2 is YYNGEE. CDR3 length: 12 residues. Trimming cost V 2 bases and J 12 bases, with 12 bases left between them. This chain's CDR3 is CASSVGGPGQFF. CDR3 DNA: TGTGCCAGCAGCGTCGGCGGCCCGGGGCAGTTCTTC.

This clonotype came up many times. The chain links TRBV11-2 to TRBJ2-1; TRBD2 is a possible D gene (6 bases). Germline CDR1 is SGHAT and CDR2 is FQNNGV. V was shortened by 3 bases and J by 3 bases, with 12 bases between the two germline ends. The CDR3 is 15 residues long. The DNA for the CDR3 is TGTGCCAGCAGCTTTACTAGCTCTCGCTACAATGAGCAGTTCTTC. It translates to CASSFTSSRYNEQFF.

J is TRBJ1-2 and V is TRBV10-1; D not certain. CDR1 is WNHNN, CDR2 SYGVQD, per germline (reference sequence). Trimming removed 0 bases from V and 5 bases from J, with 7 bases in between. The CDR3 has 13 amino acids. CDR3 nucleotide sequence: TGCGCCAGCAGTGAGTCGCCGGCATATGGCTACACCTTC. Translation: CASSESPAYGYTF.